The next 25 T cell receptor beta chains were all read from a single sample in a study of blood T cell repertoires in COVID-19. Produced via immunoSEQ multiplex PCR; TCRdb's table is partial and in-frame only. The sample lists 100,000 or so clones, about 91% occurring once. Sequencing input: peripheral blood. Receptors originate from a young man with acute or convalescent COVID-19.

The V call is TRBV28, the J call TRBJ1-5; 10 nucleotides line up with TRBD1. The V and J ends lost 6 bases and 0 bases, in that order; junction bases with no gene match: 8. CDR3 length: 17 amino acids. Germline assignment: CDR1 MDHEN and CDR2 SYDVKM. CDR3 in amino acids: CASRPIGTGVSNQPQHF. The CDR3, as DNA: TGTGCCAGCAGACCAATCGGGACAGGGGTTAGCAATCAGCCCCAGCATTTT.

The genes are TRBV4-1 and TRBJ2-1; 9 bases fit TRBD2. This CDR3 is built from 15 residues. Trimming cost V 4 bases and J 4 bases; bases outside gene matches: 5. Germline V gene lookup returns CDR1 MGHRA and CDR2 YSYEKL. DNA of the CDR3: TGCGCCAGCAGCCCCTTTGCGGGAGGGTACAATGAGCAGTTCTTC. Translating gives CASSPFAGGYNEQFF.

The chain has TRBV7-9 and TRBJ1-5, with unresolved D. V dropped 7 bases and J dropped 3 bases, with 7 bases sitting between them. This CDR3 has 12 amino acids. The germline V gene has CDR1 SEHNR and CDR2 FQNEAQ (reference sequence). CDR3 in amino acids: CASNSNNQPQHF. The CDR3 nucleotides are TGTGCCAGCAACTCTAACAATCAGCCCCAGCATTTT.

The chain has TRBV7-9 and TRBJ1-1; D not certain. Germline CDR1 SEHNR, CDR2 FQNEAQ (reference sequence). The CDR3 runs to 13 residues. Trimming left V 6 bases short and J 1 base short, with 9 bases between. CDR3 DNA: TGTGCCAGCAGTTTCTCACAGAACACTGAAGCTTTCTTT. It encodes CASSFSQNTEAFF.

The chain carries TRBV2 and TRBJ2-1, with 12 nucleotides matching TRBD2. Per germline, CDR1 SNHLY and CDR2 FYNNEI. V was pared by 6 bases and J by 7 bases, with 7 bases of the junction left unmatched. This CDR3 spans 15 amino acids. CDR3 sequence reads: CASSETSGGVNEQFF. The CDR3 bases are TGTGCCAGCAGCGAGACTAGCGGGGGCGTAAATGAGCAGTTCTTC.

The chain joins TRBV5-1 to TRBJ2-1; 9 nucleotides match TRBD1. Germline assignment: CDR1 SGHRS and CDR2 YFSETQ. The junction had 7 bases not matched to a gene; V was cut back by 4 bases and J by 5 bases. The CDR3 spans 15 residues. CDR3 sequence (DNA): TGCGCCAGCAGCCTTCCGGGACAGGGCAACAATGAGCAGTTCTTC. Translated: CASSLPGQGNNEQFF.

The V call is TRBV6-2 or TRBV6-3, the J call TRBJ1-1; TRBD1 aligns across 11 bases. Looked up from germline, CDR1 is MNHEY and CDR2 is SVGEGT. CDR3 length: 17 residues. With 2 bases clipped from V and 5 bases from J, the junction kept 10 bases outside the gene matches. CDR3 region: CASSYHRGQGAHTEAFF. The CDR3 DNA follows: TGTGCCAGCAGTTACCATCGAGGACAGGGGGCGCATACTGAAGCTTTCTTT.

The gene calls are TRBV5-6 and TRBJ1-2; a weak D match, TRBD1 (5 bases). In germline, CDR1 is SGHDT, CDR2 YYEEEE. This CDR3 has 12 amino acids. V gave up 4 bases and J gave up 5 bases, with 9 bases separating them. For the CDR3, the DNA is TGTGCCAGCAGCCTGACAGCTTATGGCTACACCTTC. It translates to CASSLTAYGYTF. Full variable domain (missing parts from reference TRBV5-6 and TRBJ1-2): DAGVTQSPTHLIKTRGQQVTLRCSPKSGHDTVSWYQQALGQGPQFIFQYYEEEERQRGNFPDRFSGHQFPNYSSELNVNALLLGDSALYLCASSLTAYGYTFGSGTRLTVV.

For the CDR3, the DNA is TGCGCCAGCTCTCTAGGTGGCGGGGGGGCCCGTAATGAGCAGTTCTTC. Amino acid sequence: CASSLGGGGARNEQFF. The chain couples TRBV5-1 to TRBJ2-1; TRBD2 agrees at 9 bases. Unmatched junction bases numbered 15, after V lost 7 bases and J lost 7 bases. Looked up from germline, CDR1 is SGHRS and CDR2 is YFSETQ. This CDR3 spans 16 amino acids.

V is TRBV19 and J is TRBJ1-4; possible D gene TRBD1, 5 bases. Trimming cost V 3 bases and J 4 bases, with 9 bases left between them. The CDR3 covers 14 residues. Per the germline V gene, CDR1 is LNHDA and CDR2 is SQIVND (reference sequence). This CDR3 is CASSIRDYNEKLFF. CDR3 nucleotides: TGTGCCAGTAGTATCCGGGACTATAATGAAAAACTGTTTTTT.

This chain connects TRBV11-3 to TRBJ2-2; 8 bases are a match to TRBD2. Losses at the gene ends were 4 bases for V and 2 bases for J; bases not matched to a gene: 9. This CDR3 is 17 amino acids long. The germline CDR1 and CDR2 sequences are SGHNT and YENEEA. The CDR3 sequence: CASSSAGTRTNTGELFF. Here the CDR3 DNA reads TGTGCCAGCAGCTCCGCCGGGACTAGGACAAACACCGGGGAGCTGTTTTTT.

The chain couples TRBV18 to TRBJ2-2, with 8 bases lining up with TRBD1. V was pared by 8 bases and J by 2 bases, with 1 base of the junction left unmatched. The CDR3 length is 13 residues. CDR1 is KGHSH and CDR2 is LQKENI in the germline V gene. The CDR3 loop reads CASDRGNTGELFF. The CDR3 DNA is TGTGCCAGCGACAGGGGTAACACCGGGGAGCTGTTTTTT.

The V and J genes are TRBV12-3 or TRBV12-4 and TRBJ1-6; D ambiguous. Trimming left V 4 bases short and J 8 bases short, with 9 bases between. CDR3 length: 13 residues. The CDR3 coding sequence is TGTGCCAGCAGTTCCCCTCCTGATTCACCCCTCCACTTT. Residues: CASSSPPDSPLHF.

The rearrangement joins TRBV4-2 to TRBJ1-5; D is uncertain. CDR3 length equals 16 residues. CDR1 and CDR2 from the germline V gene are LGHNA and YNFKEQ. Trimming removed 1 base at V and 3 bases at J, with 13 bases between. CDR3 protein: CASSQGDGDYNQPQHF. CDR3 DNA: TGTGCCAGCAGCCAAGGTGACGGAGATTACAATCAGCCCCAGCATTTT.

The CDR3 loop is CASSYRGQGSLEQYF. CDR3 nucleotides: TGTGCCAGCAGTTACAGGGGACAGGGGTCTCTCGAGCAGTACTTC. This chain uses TRBV6-5 with TRBJ2-7; 10 nucleotides align to TRBD1. The CDR3 contains 15 residues. J was trimmed by 6 bases and V by 2 bases; bases with no gene match: 7. The germline CDR1 and CDR2 sequences are MNHEY and SVGAGI.

The chain recombines TRBV5-1 with TRBJ2-5; 10 nucleotides match TRBD1. Germline V gives CDR1 SGHRS, CDR2 YFSETQ. J lost 3 bases, V lost 1 base, and 3 bases had no gene match. The CDR3 runs 15 residues. The CDR3 loop is CASSLIGTGEETQYF. CDR3 coding DNA: TGCGCCAGCAGCTTGATAGGGACAGGGGAAGAGACCCAGTACTTC. The full variable domain, with the rest looked up from reference TRBV5-1 and TRBJ2-5, is KAGVTQTPRYLIKTRGQQVTLSCSPISGHRSVSWYQQTPGQGLQFLFEYFSETQRNKGNFPGRFSGRQFSNSRSEMNVSTLELGDSALYLCASSLIGTGEETQYFGPGTRLLVL.

J is TRBJ2-5 and V is TRBV7-9; TRBD2 matches 8 bases. The CDR3 runs 15 residues. Unmatched junction bases numbered 2, after V lost 0 bases and J lost 2 bases. Germline V gives CDR1 SEHNR, CDR2 FQNEAQ (reference sequence). The CDR3 DNA reads TGTGCCAGCAGCTTAGCTGCTAGCGGGCAAGAGACCCAGTACTTC. Its translation is CASSLAASGQETQYF.

The chain links TRBV12-3 or TRBV12-4 to TRBJ1-1, with 7 bases aligning to TRBD1. The CDR3 is made up of 12 amino acids. The V and J ends lost 4 bases and 11 bases, in that order; junction bases with no gene match: 7. DNA for the CDR3: TGTGCCAGCAGTTGGGACAGAACCGAGGCTTTCTTT. Its protein product is CASSWDRTEAFF.

This chain uses TRBV12-3 or TRBV12-4 with TRBJ2-7; tentatively, D is TRBD2 (5 bases). The CDR3 length is 13 residues. Trimming left V 5 bases short and J 0 bases short, with 8 bases between. CDR3 DNA sequence: TGTGCCAGCAGTACTCGGGGCTCCTACGAGCAGTACTTC. Protein product: CASSTRGSYEQYF.

The chain combines TRBV19 with TRBJ2-1; 13 bases line up with TRBD2. Trimming took 9 bases from V and 8 from J; bases not matched to a gene: 10. The CDR3 is made up of 15 amino acids. CDR1 and CDR2 (germline): LNHDA, SQIVND (reference sequence). The CDR3 DNA sequence: TGTGCCAGCAGAAGACTAGCGGGAGGAGGGGATGAGCAGTTCTTC. This gives the protein CASRRLAGGGDEQFF.

The chain has TRBV14 and TRBJ2-7, with 11 bases fitting TRBD2. Per germline, CDR1 SGHDN and CDR2 FVKESK. The ends lost 6 bases at V and 3 bases at J; junction bases unmatched: 1. The CDR3 totals 13 residues. CDR3 bases: TGTGCCAGCAGACTAGCGGGGGTCTACGAGCAGTACTTC. It yields the protein CASRLAGVYEQYF.

The chain links TRBV7-2 to TRBJ1-1, with 8 bases matching TRBD1. CDR1 is SGHTA, CDR2 FQGNSA, per germline. J was trimmed by 5 bases and V by 4 bases; bases with no gene match: 6. The CDR3 spans 14 residues. Here the CDR3 reads CASSSGGAGTEAFF. DNA for the CDR3: TGTGCCAGCAGCTCAGGGGGCGCGGGGACTGAAGCTTTCTTT.

The chain's CDR3 is CASSERGTGANVLTF. CDR3 nucleotide sequence: TGTGCCAGCAGTGAACGGGGGACTGGGGCCAACGTCCTGACTTTC. The chain employs TRBV6-1 and TRBJ2-6; possibly TRBD2 for D (6 bases). Germline V gives CDR1 MNHNS, CDR2 SASEGT. The germline V and J ends were trimmed by 2 bases and 2 bases, with 7 bases remaining between them. The CDR3 loop spans 15 amino acids.

This chain links TRBV6-5 with TRBJ1-1, with 8 bases that match TRBD1. Trimming at V came to 5 bases and at J to 1 base, leaving 6 bases not matched to a gene. The CDR3 loop spans 15 amino acids. Germline V gives CDR1 MNHEY, CDR2 SVGAGI. CDR3 residues: CASSRGTGQNTEAFF. DNA for the CDR3: TGTGCCAGCAGTCGGGGGACAGGTCAGAACACTGAAGCTTTCTTT.

J is TRBJ1-5 and V is TRBV6-5; no clear D. Deletions cut 2 bases from V and 3 bases from J, with 11 bases between. The V gene's germline CDR1 is MNHEY and CDR2 SVGAGI. CDR3 size: 15 residues. CDR3 amino acids: CASSYGPGYNQPQHF. The CDR3 DNA reads TGTGCCAGCAGTTACGGTCCAGGCTACAATCAGCCCCAGCATTTT.